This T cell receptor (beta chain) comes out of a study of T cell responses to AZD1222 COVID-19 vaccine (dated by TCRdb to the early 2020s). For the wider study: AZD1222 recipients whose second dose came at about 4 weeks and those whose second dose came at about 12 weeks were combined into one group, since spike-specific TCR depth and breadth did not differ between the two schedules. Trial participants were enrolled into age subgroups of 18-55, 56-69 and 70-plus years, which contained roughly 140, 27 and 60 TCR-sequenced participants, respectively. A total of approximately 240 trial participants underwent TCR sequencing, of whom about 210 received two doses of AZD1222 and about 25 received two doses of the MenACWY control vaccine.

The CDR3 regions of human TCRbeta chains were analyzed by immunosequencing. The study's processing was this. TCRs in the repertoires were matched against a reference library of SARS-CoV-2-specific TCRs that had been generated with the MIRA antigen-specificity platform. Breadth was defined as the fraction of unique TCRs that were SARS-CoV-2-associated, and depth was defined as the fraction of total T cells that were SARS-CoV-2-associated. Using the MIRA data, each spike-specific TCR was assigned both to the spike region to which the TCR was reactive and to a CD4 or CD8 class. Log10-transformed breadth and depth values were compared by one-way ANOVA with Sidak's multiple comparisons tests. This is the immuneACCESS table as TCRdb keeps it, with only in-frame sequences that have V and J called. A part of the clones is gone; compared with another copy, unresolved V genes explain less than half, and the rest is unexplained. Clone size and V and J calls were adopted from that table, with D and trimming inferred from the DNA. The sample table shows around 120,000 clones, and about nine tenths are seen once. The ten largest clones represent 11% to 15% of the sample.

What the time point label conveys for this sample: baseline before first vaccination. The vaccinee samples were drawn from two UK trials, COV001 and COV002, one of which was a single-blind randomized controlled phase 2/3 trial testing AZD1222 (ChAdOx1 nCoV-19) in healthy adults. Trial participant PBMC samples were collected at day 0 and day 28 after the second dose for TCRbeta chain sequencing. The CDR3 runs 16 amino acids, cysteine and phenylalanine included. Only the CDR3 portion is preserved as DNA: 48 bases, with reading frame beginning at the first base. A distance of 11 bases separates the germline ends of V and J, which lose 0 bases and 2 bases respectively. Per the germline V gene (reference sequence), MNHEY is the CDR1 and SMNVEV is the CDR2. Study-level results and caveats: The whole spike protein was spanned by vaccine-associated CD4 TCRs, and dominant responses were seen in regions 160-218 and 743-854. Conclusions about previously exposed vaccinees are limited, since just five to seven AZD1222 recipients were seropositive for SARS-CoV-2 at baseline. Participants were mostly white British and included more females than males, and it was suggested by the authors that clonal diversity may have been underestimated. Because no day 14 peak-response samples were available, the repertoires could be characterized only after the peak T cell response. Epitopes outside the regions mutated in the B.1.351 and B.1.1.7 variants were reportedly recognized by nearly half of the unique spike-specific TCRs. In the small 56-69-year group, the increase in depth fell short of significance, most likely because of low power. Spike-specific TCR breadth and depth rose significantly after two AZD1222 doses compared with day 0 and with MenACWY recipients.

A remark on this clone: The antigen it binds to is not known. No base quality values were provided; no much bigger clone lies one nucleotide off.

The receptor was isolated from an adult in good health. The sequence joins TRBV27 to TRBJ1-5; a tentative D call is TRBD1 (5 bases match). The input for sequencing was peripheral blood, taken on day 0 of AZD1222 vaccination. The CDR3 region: CASSLSWRGGNQPQHF. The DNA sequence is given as TGTGCCAGCAGTTTATCGTGGCGGGGGGGCAATCAGCCCCAGCATTTT.